This entry describes one T cell receptor (beta chain). Germline assignment: CDR1 SQVTM and CDR2 ANQGSEA. Deletions cut 6 bases from V and 0 bases from J, with 18 bases between. The CDR3 is made up of 15 amino acids. These data originate in a study of OX40 agonist ivuxolimab in advanced cancers. Assay: immunoSEQ multiplex PCR; the TCRdb copy retains only in-frame clones and omits some. Altogether roughly 43,000 clones are present, more than 85% being singletons, with the ten largest covering 4% to 5%. The chain combines TRBV29-1 with TRBJ2-7; D is tentatively TRBD1 or TRBD2 (5 bases each). The TCR originated in an adult with an advanced solid tumor such as melanoma, head and neck, liver or kidney cancer. The sample in question was CD4+ or CD8+ T cells sorted from blood, obtained in a trial of the OX40 agonist ivuxolimab. In DNA, the CDR3 is TGCAGCGTCGGGGAAGGGGAGCGGAGCTCCTACGAGCAGTACTTC. Translation gives CSVGEGERSSYEQYF.